These T cell receptor beta chains were read from a single sample in a study of early T cells in non-severe SARS-CoV-2 infection. TCRdb re-analysed the 5' RACE reads in MiXCR, keeping a single row per CDR3 protein. Among 90,000 to 120,000 distinct CDR3 sequences, roughly 11% were seen once, and the ten largest hold under 9%. Input material: whole blood. These receptors came from an adult who was a healthcare worker with PCR-confirmed SARS-CoV-2 infection or an uninfected control (not recorded which). The CDR3 runs from the conserved cysteine through the conserved F or W. The D gene is left open where the match is weak. Size tells how often a clone was seen (once, few, many) or the class of an expanded clone, and some rows leave it out.

v_call	j_call	clone_size	d_call	cdr3_nt	cdr3_aa
TRBV20-1	TRBJ2-7	few	TRBD2	TGCAGTGCTAATAGGGGCACTAGCGGGACCTACGAGCAGTACTTC	CSANRGTSGTYEQYF
TRBV20-1	TRBJ2-7	many	TRBD2	TGCAGTGCTAGGTGGTTAGCGGGATGGAACGAGCAGTACTTC	CSARWLAGWNEQYF
TRBV6-1	TRBJ2-1	many	NA	TGTGCCAGCAGTCCCAAGGGGAATGAGCAGTTCTTC	CASSPKGNEQFF
TRBV12-3/TRBV12-4	TRBJ2-7	many	NA	TGTGCCAGCACCTCCACGGTAGCTCCCTACGAGCAGTACTTC	CASTSTVAPYEQYF
TRBV27	TRBJ1-2	NA	NA	TGTGCCAGCAGTTTAACGGGAGATGGTTACACCTTC	CASSLTGDGYTF
TRBV4-1	TRBJ1-1	NA	NA	TGCGCCAGCAGCCAGACATGGGGCAGAAGGGGTCCTGAAGCTTTCTTT	CASSQTWGRRGPEAFF
TRBV9	TRBJ2-7	NA	NA	TGTGCCAGCAGCGTAGGGCGGGGCTCGGACGAGCAGTACTTC	CASSVGRGSDEQYF
TRBV20-1	TRBJ2-3	NA	NA	TGCAGTGCTAGAGATGGAAGCGGCCCCACAGATACGCAGTATTTT	CSARDGSGPTDTQYF
TRBV12-3/TRBV12-4	TRBJ2-7	few	TRBD2	TGTGCCAGCCGTCCGAGCGGGAGGCGCTACGAGCAGTACTTC	CASRPSGRRYEQYF
TRBV7-3	TRBJ2-2	few	TRBD1	TGTGCCAGCAGCTCCGGGACAGGGCGGACCGGGGAGCTGTTTTTT	CASSSGTGRTGELFF
TRBV2	TRBJ2-1	many	NA	TGTGCCAGCAGTGAAAAGGACCGCGGGCAGTTCTTC	CASSEKDRGQFF
TRBV18	TRBJ2-5	few	NA	TGTGCCAGCTCACCCGGAGGGGCTGCGTACCAAGAGACCCAGTACTTC	CASSPGGAAYQETQYF
TRBV28	TRBJ1-5	NA	NA	TGTGCCAGCAGCGATCGGCAGCCCCAGCATTTT	CASSDRQPQHF
TRBV19	TRBJ1-5	NA	NA	TGTGCCAGTACCCCGTCCGGCGGACGGATCAATCAGCCCCAGCATTTT	CASTPSGGRINQPQHF
TRBV6-6	TRBJ2-3	many	TRBD2	TGTGCCAGCAGTTCCAGGACTAGCGACCGCACAGATACGCAGTATTTT	CASSSRTSDRTDTQYF
TRBV11-3	TRBJ2-1	NA	TRBD2	TGTGCCAGCAGCATAGCGGGAGCTGTGAACAATGAGCAGTTCTTC	CASSIAGAVNNEQFF
TRBV9	TRBJ2-6	many	TRBD1	TGTGCCAGCAGTCCTCCAGGGGGCGGTGGGGCCAACGTCCTGACTTTC	CASSPPGGGGANVLTF
TRBV3-1	TRBJ1-2	many	NA	TGTGCCAGCAGCCTTCTTACCGGGCTCGGCGGCGGCTACACCTTC	CASSLLTGLGGGYTF
TRBV19	TRBJ1-5	many	NA	TGTGCCAGTAGTTCTCAGAATGGACTGACCGATCAGCCCCAGCATTTT	CASSSQNGLTDQPQHF
TRBV30	TRBJ2-1	few	NA	TGTGCCTGGAGTGTAGGCAGTTTATCCTACAATGAGCAGTTCTTC	CAWSVGSLSYNEQFF
TRBV10-3	TRBJ1-1	many	NA	TGTGCCATCAGTGGGAGGGGAAACACTGAAGCTTTCTTT	CAISGRGNTEAFF
TRBV20-1	TRBJ2-3	many	NA	TGCAGTGCTAGAGTAAACACAGATACGCAGTATTTT	CSARVNTDTQYF
TRBV7-6	TRBJ2-2	NA	TRBD2	TGTGCCAGCAGCTTAAGGGGACTAGCGGGAGGGGAAACCGGGGAGCTGTTTTTT	CASSLRGLAGGETGELFF
TRBV20-1	TRBJ2-7	many	NA	TGCAGTGCTAGAGGGGGTGGTTCCTACGAGCAGTACTTC	CSARGGGSYEQYF
TRBV11-2	TRBJ1-3	NA	NA	TGTGCCAGCAGCTTAGTTCGGGGGACTGGAAACACCATATATTTT	CASSLVRGTGNTIYF
TRBV4-3	TRBJ2-3	NA	NA	TGCGCCAGCAGCCAAGACTTGGTGACGAGCACGCAGTATTTT	CASSQDLVTSTQYF
TRBV6-1	TRBJ1-1	NA	TRBD1	TGTGCCAGCAGTAAAAGGACAGGCAAGACTGAAGCTTTCTTT	CASSKRTGKTEAFF
TRBV7-2	TRBJ2-7	many	TRBD1	TGTGCCAGCAGCTTGGCGACAGGGACGTACGAGCAGTACTTC	CASSLATGTYEQYF
TRBV6-6	TRBJ2-7	many	NA	TGTGCCAGCAGTTATACGGGGGGCTCAGACGAGCAGTACTTC	CASSYTGGSDEQYF
TRBV9	TRBJ1-4	NA	NA	TGTGCCAGCAGCGCGTCCTACAGGAATGAAAAACTGTTTTTT	CASSASYRNEKLFF
TRBV24-1	TRBJ1-2	NA	NA	TGTGCCACCAGTGAGGGGACCAGGTTAGATGGCTACACCTTC	CATSEGTRLDGYTF
TRBV2	TRBJ2-1	many	NA	TGTGCCAGCCAAGGAGAGCATGAGCAGTTCTTC	CASQGEHEQFF
TRBV13	TRBJ2-5	NA	NA	TGTGCCAGCAGCAGCAGGAACAGGAAAGAGACCCAGTACTTC	CASSSRNRKETQYF
TRBV20-1	TRBJ1-2	many	NA	TGCAGTGCTAGAGGACGGAAAGCTAACTATGGCTACACCTTC	CSARGRKANYGYTF
TRBV7-9	TRBJ1-1	NA	TRBD1	TGTGCCAGCAGCTCCCGACAGGGGAGGAACACTGAAGCTTTCTTT	CASSSRQGRNTEAFF
TRBV12-3/TRBV12-4	TRBJ2-7	many	NA	TGTGCCAGCAGTTTTTCTGTTGCCGAGCAGTACTTC	CASSFSVAEQYF
TRBV27	TRBJ2-5	many	TRBD1	TGTGCCAGCAGTTTAACCTGGGACAGACAAGAGACCCAGTACTTC	CASSLTWDRQETQYF
TRBV7-9	TRBJ2-1	few	NA	TGTGCCAGCAGCTGGGTGGAGGGGGCCAGTGAGCAGTTCTTC	CASSWVEGASEQFF
TRBV20-1	TRBJ2-1	many	NA	TGCAGTGCGAGACTAGTATCCGAGCAGTTCTTC	CSARLVSEQFF
TRBV5-1	TRBJ2-5	many	TRBD2	TGCGCCAGCAGCGGAGGGGCGGGAGTGGCCCTTGCCCAAGAGACCCAGTACTTC	CASSGGAGVALAQETQYF